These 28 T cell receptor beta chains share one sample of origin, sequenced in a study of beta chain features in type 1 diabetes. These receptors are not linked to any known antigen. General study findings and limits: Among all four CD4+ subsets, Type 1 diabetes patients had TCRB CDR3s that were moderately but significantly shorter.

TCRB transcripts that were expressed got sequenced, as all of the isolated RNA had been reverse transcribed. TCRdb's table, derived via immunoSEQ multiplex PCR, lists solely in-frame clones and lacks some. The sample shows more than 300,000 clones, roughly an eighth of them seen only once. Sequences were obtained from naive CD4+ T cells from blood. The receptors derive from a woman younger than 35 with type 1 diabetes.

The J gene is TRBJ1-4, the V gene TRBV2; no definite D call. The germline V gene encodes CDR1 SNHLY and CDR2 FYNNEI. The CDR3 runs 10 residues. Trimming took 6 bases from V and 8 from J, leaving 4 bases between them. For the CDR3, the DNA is TGTGCCAGCAGACAGGAAAAACTGTTTTTT. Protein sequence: CASRQEKLFF. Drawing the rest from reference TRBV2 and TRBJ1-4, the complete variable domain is EPEVTQTPSHQVTQMGQEVILRCVPISNHLYFYWYRQILGQKVEFLVSFYNNEISEKSEIFDDQFSVERPDGSNFTLKIRSTKLEDSAMYFCASRQEKLFFGSGTQLSVL.

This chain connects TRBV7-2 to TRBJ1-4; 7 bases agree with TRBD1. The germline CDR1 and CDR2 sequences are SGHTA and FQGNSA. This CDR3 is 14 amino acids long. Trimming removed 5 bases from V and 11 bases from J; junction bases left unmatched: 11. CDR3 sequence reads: CASSRKKGAEKLFF. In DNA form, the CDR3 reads TGTGCCAGCAGCAGAAAAAAGGGGGCTGAGAAACTGTTTTTT.

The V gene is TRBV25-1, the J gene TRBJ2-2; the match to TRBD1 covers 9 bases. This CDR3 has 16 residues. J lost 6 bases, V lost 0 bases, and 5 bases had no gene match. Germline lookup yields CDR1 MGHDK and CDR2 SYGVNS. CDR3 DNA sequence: TGTGCCAGCAGTGAATATACGACAGGGGGGTCCGGGGAGCTGTTTTTT. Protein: CASSEYTTGGSGELFF.

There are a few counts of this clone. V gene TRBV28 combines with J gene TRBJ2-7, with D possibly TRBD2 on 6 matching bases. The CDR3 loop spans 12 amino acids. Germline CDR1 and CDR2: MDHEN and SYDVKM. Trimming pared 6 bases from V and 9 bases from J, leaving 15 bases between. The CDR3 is CASSPQPGGQYF. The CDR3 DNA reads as TGTGCCAGCAGCCCTCAGCCCGGGGGGCAGTACTTC. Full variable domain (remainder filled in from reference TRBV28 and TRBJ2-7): DVKVTQSSRYLVKRTGEKVFLECVQDMDHENMFWYRQDPGLGLRLIYFSYDVKMKEKGDIPEGYSVSREKKERFSLILESASTNQTSMYLCASSPQPGGQYFGPGTRLTVT.

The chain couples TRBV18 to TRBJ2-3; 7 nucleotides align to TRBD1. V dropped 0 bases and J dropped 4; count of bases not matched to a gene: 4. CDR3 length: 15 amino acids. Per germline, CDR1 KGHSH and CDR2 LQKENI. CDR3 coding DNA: TGTGCCAGCTCACCACCGAACAGGGGTGCAGATACGCAGTATTTT. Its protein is CASSPPNRGADTQYF.

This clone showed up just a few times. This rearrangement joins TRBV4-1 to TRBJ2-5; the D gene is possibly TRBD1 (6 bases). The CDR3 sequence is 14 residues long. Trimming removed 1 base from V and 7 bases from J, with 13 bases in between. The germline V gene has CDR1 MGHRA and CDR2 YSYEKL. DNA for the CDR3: TGCGCCAGCAGCCAAGGGGGGCTGGAGGCGACCCAGTACTTC. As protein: CASSQGGLEATQYF.

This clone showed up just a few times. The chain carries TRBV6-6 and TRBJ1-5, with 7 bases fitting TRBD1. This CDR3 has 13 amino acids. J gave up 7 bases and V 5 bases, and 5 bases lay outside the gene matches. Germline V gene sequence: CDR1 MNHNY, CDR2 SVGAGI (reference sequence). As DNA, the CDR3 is TGTGCCAGCAGTGTACAGGGGTTGCAGCCCCAGCATTTT. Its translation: CASSVQGLQPQHF.

The CDR3 region has the DNA TGTGCCAGCAGCGCAGTAGCGGGGGGGCTGGAGACCCAGTACTTC. Its protein is CASSAVAGGLETQYF. The rearrangement joins TRBV9 to TRBJ2-5; 11 nucleotides match TRBD2. Per the germline V gene, CDR1 is SGDLS and CDR2 is YYNGEE. The CDR3 covers 15 residues. V was clipped by 3 bases and J by 5 bases; unmatched bases: 6.

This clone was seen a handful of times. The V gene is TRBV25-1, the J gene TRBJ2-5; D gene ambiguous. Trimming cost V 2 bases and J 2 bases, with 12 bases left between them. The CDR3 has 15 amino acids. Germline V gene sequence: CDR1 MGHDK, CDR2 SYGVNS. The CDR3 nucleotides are TGTGCCAGCAGTGAACCTGCAAGCATTCAAGAGACCCAGTACTTC. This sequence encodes CASSEPASIQETQYF.

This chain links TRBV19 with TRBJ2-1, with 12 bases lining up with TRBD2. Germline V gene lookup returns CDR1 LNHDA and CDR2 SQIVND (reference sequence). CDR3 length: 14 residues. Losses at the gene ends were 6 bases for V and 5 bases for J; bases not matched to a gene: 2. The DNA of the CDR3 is TGTGCCAGTAGGCTAGCGGGGGGGCACAATGAGCAGTTCTTC. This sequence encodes CASRLAGGHNEQFF.

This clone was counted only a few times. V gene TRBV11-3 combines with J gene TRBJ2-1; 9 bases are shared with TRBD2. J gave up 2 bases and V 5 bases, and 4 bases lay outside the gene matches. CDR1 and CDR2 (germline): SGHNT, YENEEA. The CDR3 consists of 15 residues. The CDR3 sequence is CASSASGVPYNEQFF. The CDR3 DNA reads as TGTGCCAGCAGCGCTAGCGGGGTTCCCTACAATGAGCAGTTCTTC.

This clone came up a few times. The CDR3 nucleotides read TGTGCCAGCAGCCCTAATCCCGCTAGCCGAAAGTACTTC. Its protein is CASSPNPASRKYF. The chain links TRBV7-2 to TRBJ2-7; D possibly corresponds to TRBD2 (5 bases). Germline lookup yields CDR1 SGHTA and CDR2 FQGNSA. V was cut by 5 bases and J by 11 bases, with 19 bases left in between. The CDR3 has 13 amino acids.

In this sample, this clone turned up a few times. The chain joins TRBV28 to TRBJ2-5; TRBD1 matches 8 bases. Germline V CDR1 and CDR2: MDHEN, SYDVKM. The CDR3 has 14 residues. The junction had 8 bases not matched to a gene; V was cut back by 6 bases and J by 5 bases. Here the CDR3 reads CASSPGTGAETQYF. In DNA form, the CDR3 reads TGTGCCAGCAGCCCTGGGACAGGTGCGGAGACCCAGTACTTC.

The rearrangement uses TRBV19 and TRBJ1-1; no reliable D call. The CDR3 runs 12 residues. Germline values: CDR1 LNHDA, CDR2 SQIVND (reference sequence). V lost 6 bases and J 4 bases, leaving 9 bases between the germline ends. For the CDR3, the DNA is TGTGCCAGTAGGGGCGAAGGCACTGAAGCTTTCTTT. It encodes CASRGEGTEAFF.

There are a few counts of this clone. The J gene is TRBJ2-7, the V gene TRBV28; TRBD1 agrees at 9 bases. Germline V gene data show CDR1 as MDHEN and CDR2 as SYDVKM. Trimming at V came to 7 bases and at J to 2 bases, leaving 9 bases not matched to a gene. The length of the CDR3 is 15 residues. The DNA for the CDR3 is TGTGCCAGCACCTCCACCGGGACAGGGACCTACGAGCAGTACTTC. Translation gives CASTSTGTGTYEQYF.

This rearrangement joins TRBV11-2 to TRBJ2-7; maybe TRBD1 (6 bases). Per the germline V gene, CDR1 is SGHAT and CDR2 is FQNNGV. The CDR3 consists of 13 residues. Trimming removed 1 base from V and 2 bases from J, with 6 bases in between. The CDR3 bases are TGTGCCAGCAGCTTAGCAGGGGCCTACGAGCAGTACTTC. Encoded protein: CASSLAGAYEQYF. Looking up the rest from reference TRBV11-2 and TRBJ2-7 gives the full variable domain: EAGVAQSPRYKIIEKRQSVAFWCNPISGHATLYWYQQILGQGPKLLIQFQNNGVVDDSQLPKDRFSAERLKGVDSTLKIQPAKLEDSAVYLCASSLAGAYEQYFGPGTRLTVT.

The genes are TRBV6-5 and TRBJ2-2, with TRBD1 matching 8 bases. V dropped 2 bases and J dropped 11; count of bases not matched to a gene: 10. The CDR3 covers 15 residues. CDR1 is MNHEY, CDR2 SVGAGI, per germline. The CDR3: CASSYPGTGSVELFF. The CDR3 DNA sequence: TGTGCCAGCAGTTACCCCGGGACAGGCTCCGTCGAGCTGTTTTTT.

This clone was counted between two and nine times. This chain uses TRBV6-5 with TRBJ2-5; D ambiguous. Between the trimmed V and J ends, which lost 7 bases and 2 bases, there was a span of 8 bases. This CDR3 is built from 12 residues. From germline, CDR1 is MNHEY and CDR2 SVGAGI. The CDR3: CASTGWQETQYF. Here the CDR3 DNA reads TGTGCCAGCACTGGCTGGCAAGAGACCCAGTACTTC.

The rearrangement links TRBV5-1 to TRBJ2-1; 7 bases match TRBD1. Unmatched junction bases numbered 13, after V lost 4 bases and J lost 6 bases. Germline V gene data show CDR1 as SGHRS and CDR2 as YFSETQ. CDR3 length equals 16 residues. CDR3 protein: CASSGFTGVPGNEQFF. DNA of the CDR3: TGCGCCAGCAGCGGATTTACAGGGGTGCCCGGCAATGAGCAGTTCTTC. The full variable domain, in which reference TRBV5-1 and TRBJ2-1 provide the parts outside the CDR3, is KAGVTQTPRYLIKTRGQQVTLSCSPISGHRSVSWYQQTPGQGLQFLFEYFSETQRNKGNFPGRFSGRQFSNSRSEMNVSTLELGDSALYLCASSGFTGVPGNEQFFGPGTRLTVL.

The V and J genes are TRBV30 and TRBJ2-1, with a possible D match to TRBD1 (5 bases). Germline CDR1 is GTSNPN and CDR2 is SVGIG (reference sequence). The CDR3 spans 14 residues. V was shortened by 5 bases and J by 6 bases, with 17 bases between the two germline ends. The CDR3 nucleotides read TGTGCCTGGGCGCAGGGCACGATGTTCAATGAGCAGTTCTTC. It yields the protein CAWAQGTMFNEQFF.

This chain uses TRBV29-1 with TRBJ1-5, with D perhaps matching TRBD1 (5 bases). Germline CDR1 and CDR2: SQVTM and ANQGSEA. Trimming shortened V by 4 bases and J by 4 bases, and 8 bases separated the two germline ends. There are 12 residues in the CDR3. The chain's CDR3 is CSVGGGNQPQHF. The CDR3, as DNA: TGCAGCGTTGGGGGGGGGAATCAGCCCCAGCATTTT.

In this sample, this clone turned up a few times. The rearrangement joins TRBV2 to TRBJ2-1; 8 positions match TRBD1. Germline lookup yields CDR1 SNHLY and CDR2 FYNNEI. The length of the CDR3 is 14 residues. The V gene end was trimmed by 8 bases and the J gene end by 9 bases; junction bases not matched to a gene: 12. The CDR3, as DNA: TGTGCCAGCCTCCTACAGGGGGAAACGGGTGAGCAGTTCTTC. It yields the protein CASLLQGETGEQFF.

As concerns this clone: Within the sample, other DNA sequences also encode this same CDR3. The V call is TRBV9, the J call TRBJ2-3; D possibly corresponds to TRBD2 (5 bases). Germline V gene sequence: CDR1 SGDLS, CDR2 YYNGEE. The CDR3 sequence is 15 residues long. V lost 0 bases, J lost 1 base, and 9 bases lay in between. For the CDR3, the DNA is TGTGCCAGCAGCGTAGCAACGCGGGGCACAGATACGCAGTATTTT. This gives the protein CASSVATRGTDTQYF.

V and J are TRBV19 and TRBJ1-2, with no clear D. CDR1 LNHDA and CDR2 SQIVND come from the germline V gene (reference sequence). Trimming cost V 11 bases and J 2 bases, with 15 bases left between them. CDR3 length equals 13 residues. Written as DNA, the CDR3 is TGTGCCGTCTCAGGCAGATCCAACTATGGCTACACCTTC. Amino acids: CAVSGRSNYGYTF.

The CDR3: CASSSYSGKQFF. In DNA form, the CDR3 reads TGTGCCAGCAGTTCGTATAGCGGGAAGCAGTTCTTC. The chain links TRBV28 to TRBJ2-1, with 8 bases aligning to TRBD2. This CDR3 comprises 12 residues. The V gene's germline CDR1 is MDHEN and CDR2 SYDVKM. V was pared by 4 bases and J by 11 bases, with 4 bases of the junction left unmatched.

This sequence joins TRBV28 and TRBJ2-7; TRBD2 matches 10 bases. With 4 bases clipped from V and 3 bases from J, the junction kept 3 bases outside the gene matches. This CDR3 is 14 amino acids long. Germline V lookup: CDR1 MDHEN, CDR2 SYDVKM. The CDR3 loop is CASSSPSGSYEQYF. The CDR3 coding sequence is TGTGCCAGCAGTTCTCCTAGCGGGAGCTACGAGCAGTACTTC.

CDR3 sequence reads: CSVETSGGGGVGFF. The CDR3 nucleotides read TGCAGCGTTGAGACCAGCGGGGGGGGTGGAGTCGGGTTCTTC. The chain uses TRBV29-1 and TRBJ2-1, with TRBD2 matching over 10 bases. The CDR3 extends over 14 amino acids. Germline assignment: CDR1 SQVTM and CDR2 ANQGSEA. Trimming removed 3 bases from V and 15 bases from J; junction bases left unmatched: 14.

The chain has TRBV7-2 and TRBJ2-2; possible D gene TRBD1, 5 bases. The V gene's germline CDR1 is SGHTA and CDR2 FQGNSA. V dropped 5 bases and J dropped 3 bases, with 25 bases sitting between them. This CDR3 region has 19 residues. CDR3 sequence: CASSPRVSVQGSDTGELFF. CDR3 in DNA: TGTGCCAGCAGCCCTCGTGTGAGTGTGCAGGGATCGGACACCGGGGAGCTGTTTTTT.